Below, 9 T cell receptor beta chains from the same sample are listed, as sequenced in a study of cytomegalovirus exposure and HLA in healthy donors. A multiplex PCR was run with 60 Vbeta primers and 13 Jbeta primers. Assay: immunoSEQ multiplex PCR; the TCRdb copy retains only in-frame clones and omits some. The sample yields some 180,000 clones, over 80% seen once. The sample comprised PBMCs. The receptor set was obtained from a girl aged 10 to 17 in good health and CMV-seropositive.

Worth noting for this clone: At the DNA level, this CDR3 is encoded by other sequences in the same sample as well. This chain joins TRBV6-5 and TRBJ2-4; D may be TRBD2 (5 bases). With 5 bases removed from V and 0 bases from J, the gap between germline ends came to 11 bases. The germline V gene has CDR1 MNHEY and CDR2 SVGAGI. The CDR3 extends over 15 amino acids. This chain's CDR3 is CASSRSGLAKNIQYF. In DNA form, the CDR3 reads TGTGCCAGCAGTCGCAGCGGATTAGCCAAAAACATTCAGTACTTC.

The DNA of the CDR3 is TGTGCCAGCAGGCGGACAGGGGACTCCTACGAGCAGTACTTC. It codes for CASRRTGDSYEQYF. V gene TRBV5-6 combines with J gene TRBJ2-7; 9 bases align to TRBD1. The V gene end was trimmed by 5 bases and the J gene end by 0 bases; junction bases not matched to a gene: 3. CDR3 length: 14 residues. The germline V gene encodes CDR1 SGHDT and CDR2 YYEEEE.

The chain has TRBV4-1 and TRBJ2-7, with a weak D call TRBD2 (5 bases). The CDR3 is 15 amino acids. Germline assignment: CDR1 MGHRA and CDR2 YSYEKL. The germline V and J ends were trimmed by 3 bases and 2 bases, with 14 bases remaining between them. The CDR3 spells CASSHRESGTYEQYF. Here the CDR3 DNA reads TGCGCCAGCAGCCACCGGGAATCCGGGACCTACGAGCAGTACTTC.

V usage is TRBV20-1 and J usage is TRBJ1-2, with 7 bases that match TRBD1. The V gene end was trimmed by 7 bases and the J gene end by 6 bases; junction bases not matched to a gene: 5. CDR1 is DFQATT and CDR2 is SNEGSKA in the germline V gene (reference sequence). CDR3 length: 11 amino acids. The CDR3 nucleotides are TGCAGTGTCTCTGACAGGGATGGCTACACCTTC. Translated: CSVSDRDGYTF.

The CDR3 nucleotides read TGTGCCACCAGGCCTCAGGGTTCCGGGGCCAACGTCCTGACTTTC. Amino acids: CATRPQGSGANVLTF. The J gene is TRBJ2-6, the V gene TRBV15; tentatively, D is TRBD1 (5 bases). CDR3 length: 15 residues. Looked up from germline, CDR1 is LNHNV and CDR2 is YYDKDF (reference sequence). V dropped 6 bases and J dropped 4 bases, with 13 bases sitting between them. The full variable domain, its missing parts supplied by reference TRBV15 and TRBJ2-6, is DAMVIQNPRYQVTQFGKPVTLSCSQTLNHNVMYWYQQKSSQAPKLLFHYYDKDFNNEADTPDNFQSRRPNTSFCFLDIRSPGLGDTAMYLCATRPQGSGANVLTFGAGSRLTVL.

The chain joins TRBV5-1 to TRBJ2-3, with D possibly being TRBD2 (5 bases). The CDR3 contains 15 residues. V was clipped by 0 bases and J by 5 bases, with 13 bases between them. Germline loops: CDR1 SGHRS, CDR2 YFSETQ. The CDR3 loop reads CASSLVQRREDTQYF. The CDR3 DNA reads as TGCGCCAGCAGCTTGGTCCAGCGGAGAGAAGATACGCAGTATTTT. Supplemented by reference TRBV5-1 and TRBJ2-3, the full variable domain reads KAGVTQTPRYLIKTRGQQVTLSCSPISGHRSVSWYQQTPGQGLQFLFEYFSETQRNKGNFPGRFSGRQFSNSRSEMNVSTLELGDSALYLCASSLVQRREDTQYFGPGTRLTVL.

J is TRBJ2-5 and V is TRBV7-6; tentatively, D is TRBD2 (6 bases). Between the trimmed V and J ends, which lost 0 bases and 5 bases, there was a span of 10 bases. CDR3 length: 14 residues. Germline CDR1 and CDR2: SGHVS and FNYEAQ. As DNA, the CDR3 is TGTGCCAGCAGCTTAGCCCGCACTAGCGAGACCCAGTACTTC. Translated: CASSLARTSETQYF.

The V gene is TRBV30, the J gene TRBJ2-1, with a tentative D call TRBD1 (5 bases). CDR1 and CDR2 (germline): GTSNPN, SVGIG (reference sequence). This CDR3 spans 16 amino acids. The V gene lost 5 bases and the J gene lost 9 bases, with 26 bases spanning the gap. CDR3 amino acids: CAWDRTTKGVDGEQFF. DNA of the CDR3: TGTGCCTGGGATCGCACTACTAAAGGGGTCGACGGTGAGCAGTTCTTC.

The chain couples TRBV30 to TRBJ2-6; tentatively, D is TRBD1 (6 bases). V was shortened by 6 bases and J by 2 bases, with 14 bases between the two germline ends. The CDR3 is made up of 15 amino acids. Germline assignment: CDR1 GTSNPN and CDR2 SVGIG (reference sequence). In nucleotides, the CDR3 is TGTGCCTGTAGATGGGGGCCTACTGGGGCCAACGTCCTGACTTTC. The encoded protein is CACRWGPTGANVLTF.